This is a list of T cell receptor beta chains from one sample in a study of cytomegalovirus exposure and HLA in healthy donors. TCRdb's table, derived via immunoSEQ multiplex PCR, lists solely in-frame clones and lacks some. Here the sample spans 130,000 or so clones, 70% to 85% being singletons. The material sequenced was PBMCs. The source is a woman under 30 in good health and CMV-seropositive. Each CDR3 is given with its conserved first and last residue. Each record gives: J gene, D gene, V gene, CDR3 protein. A D gene is named only where the DNA matches it firmly.

J: TRBJ1-2
D: TRBD1
V: TRBV5-6
CDR3: CASSAGQVFYGYTF

J: TRBJ2-3
D: .
V: TRBV2
CDR3: CASNTGHLGSADTQYF

J: TRBJ1-2
D: TRBD1
V: TRBV11-3
CDR3: CASSQTGGYGYTF

J: TRBJ2-3
D: TRBD2
V: TRBV5-1
CDR3: CASTTSGTDTQYF

J: TRBJ1-1
D: .
V: TRBV6-7
CDR3: CASRAGNWGGGNTEAFF

J: TRBJ2-3
D: .
V: TRBV7-2
CDR3: CASSLAGAVDTQYF

J: TRBJ2-5
D: .
V: TRBV11-3
CDR3: CASSLGTGKMYF

J: TRBJ2-5
D: TRBD2
V: TRBV11-2
CDR3: CASSLDWMGSGGDQETQYF

J: TRBJ2-3
D: TRBD1
V: TRBV7-3
CDR3: CASSLTGGTDTQYF

J: TRBJ1-1
D: TRBD1
V: TRBV6-5
CDR3: CASSPGQGTTEAFF

J: .
D: .
V: TRBV9
CDR3: CASSGGRGSPSYEQYF

J: TRBJ2-5
D: .
V: TRBV10-3
CDR3: CAISESALAGMGETQYF

J: .
D: TRBD1
V: TRBV5-1
CDR3: CASGTRTGAEQYF

J: TRBJ1-5
D: .
V: TRBV7-8
CDR3: CASSLGRGQGNQPQHF

J: TRBJ2-5
D: TRBD2
V: TRBV14
CDR3: CASSQARGGQETQYF

J: TRBJ2-1
D: TRBD2
V: TRBV6-4
CDR3: CASSETSGAGYEQFF

J: TRBJ2-5
D: TRBD2
V: TRBV19
CDR3: CASSGLAGLQETQYF

J: TRBJ1-2
D: .
V: TRBV20-1
CDR3: CSADGLYGYTF

J: TRBJ1-1
D: .
V: TRBV2
CDR3: CASSALQGPYTEAFF

J: TRBJ2-3
D: .
V: TRBV9
CDR3: CASRDGSDTQYF

J: TRBJ2-1
D: TRBD2
V: TRBV5-1
CDR3: CASSFSSGGRNNEQFF

J: TRBJ2-5
D: .
V: TRBV2
CDR3: CASSRTEETQYF

J: TRBJ2-1
D: TRBD1
V: TRBV5-4
CDR3: CASSLDGTGGFF

J: TRBJ1-1
D: TRBD1
V: TRBV7-9
CDR3: CASRITGAQPNTEAFF

J: TRBJ2-4
D: TRBD1
V: TRBV18
CDR3: CASSPEGARNIQYF

J: TRBJ2-5
D: TRBD1
V: TRBV11-2
CDR3: CASSQDRGRGYF

J: TRBJ2-7
D: TRBD2
V: TRBV7-2
CDR3: CASSSGILAGGYEQYF

J: TRBJ2-3
D: TRBD1
V: TRBV10-3
CDR3: CAISGQGKGTDTQYF

J: TRBJ2-3
D: .
V: TRBV2
CDR3: CASGWLASADTQYF

J: TRBJ2-1
D: .
V: TRBV18
CDR3: CASSPPSGNNEQFF

J: TRBJ2-5
D: TRBD2
V: TRBV6-1
CDR3: CAHSGGIQETQYF

J: TRBJ2-5
D: .
V: TRBV2
CDR3: CASRQSGDLEGQYF

J: TRBJ2-7
D: .
V: TRBV11-2
CDR3: CASSYGGNRNEQYF

J: TRBJ2-1
D: .
V: TRBV5-1
CDR3: CASSTRDSYNEQFF

J: TRBJ1-1
D: .
V: TRBV12-5
CDR3: CASGQQGNTEAFF

J: TRBJ1-2
D: .
V: TRBV2
CDR3: CASKGVYGYTF

J: TRBJ1-1
D: .
V: TRBV6-1
CDR3: CASGTGLNTEAFF

J: TRBJ1-6
D: .
V: TRBV6-1
CDR3: CASLQGGLRNSPLHF

J: TRBJ2-3
D: TRBD2
V: TRBV7-6
CDR3: CASSLVAGEDTQYF

J: TRBJ2-5
D: TRBD1
V: TRBV6-1
CDR3: CASKGQQETQYF

J: TRBJ1-6
D: TRBD1
V: TRBV27
CDR3: CASSDRDRGSPLHF

J: TRBJ2-2
D: TRBD1
V: TRBV10-3
CDR3: CAITGTGWGELFF

J: TRBJ2-7
D: TRBD2
V: TRBV27
CDR3: CASRASGGKDEQYF

J: TRBJ2-1
D: .
V: TRBV19
CDR3: CASSIAGNEQFF

J: TRBJ2-7
D: TRBD1
V: TRBV7-9
CDR3: CSSSTQGGQYF

J: TRBJ1-2
D: TRBD1
V: TRBV2
CDR3: CASSEGRTGNRRGYGYTF

J: TRBJ2-3
D: TRBD2
V: TRBV19
CDR3: CASSMDGGVGDTQYF

J: TRBJ2-6
D: .
V: TRBV6-1
CDR3: CASRQSSGANVLTF

J: TRBJ2-2
D: TRBD1
V: TRBV2
CDR3: CASRDREAGELFF

J: TRBJ2-1
D: TRBD2
V: TRBV6-5
CDR3: CASSLTQTGGPDEQFF

J: TRBJ2-1
D: TRBD2
V: TRBV2
CDR3: CASRRLASYNEQFF

J: TRBJ2-1
D: TRBD1
V: TRBV11-2
CDR3: CASSSNRDRGHNEQFF

J: TRBJ1-1
D: .
V: TRBV27
CDR3: CASSFQKNTEAFF